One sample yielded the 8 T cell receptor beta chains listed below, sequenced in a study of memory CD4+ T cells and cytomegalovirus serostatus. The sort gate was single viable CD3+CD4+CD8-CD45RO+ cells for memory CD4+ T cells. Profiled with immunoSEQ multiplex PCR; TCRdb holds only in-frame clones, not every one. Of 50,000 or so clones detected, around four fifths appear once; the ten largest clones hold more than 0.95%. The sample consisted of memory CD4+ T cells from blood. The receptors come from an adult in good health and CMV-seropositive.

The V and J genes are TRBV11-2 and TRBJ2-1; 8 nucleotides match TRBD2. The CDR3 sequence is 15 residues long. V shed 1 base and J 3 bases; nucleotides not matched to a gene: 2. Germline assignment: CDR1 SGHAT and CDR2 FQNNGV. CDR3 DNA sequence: TGTGCCAGCAGCTTAGGGACTAGCTTCTACAATGAGCAGTTCTTC. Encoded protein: CASSLGTSFYNEQFF.

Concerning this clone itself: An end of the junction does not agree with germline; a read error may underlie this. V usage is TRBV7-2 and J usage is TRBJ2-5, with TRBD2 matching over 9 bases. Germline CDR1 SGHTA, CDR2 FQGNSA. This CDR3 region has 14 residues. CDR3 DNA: TGTGCCAGCAGCGTAGCGGGGGTACAAGAGACCCAGTACTTC. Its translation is CASSVAGVQETQYF.

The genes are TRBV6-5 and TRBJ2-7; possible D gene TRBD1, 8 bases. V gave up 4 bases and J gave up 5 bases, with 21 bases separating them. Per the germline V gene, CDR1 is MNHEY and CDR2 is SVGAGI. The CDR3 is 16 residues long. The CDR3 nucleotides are TGTGCCAGCAGTTTCCACAGGGGGGGTGGTAGCAACGAGCAGTACTTC. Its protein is CASSFHRGGGSNEQYF.

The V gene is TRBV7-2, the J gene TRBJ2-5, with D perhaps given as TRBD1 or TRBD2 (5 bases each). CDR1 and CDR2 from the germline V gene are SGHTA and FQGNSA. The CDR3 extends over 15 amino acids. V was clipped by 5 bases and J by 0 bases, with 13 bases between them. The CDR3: CASSPQGRNQETQYF. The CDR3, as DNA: TGTGCCAGCAGCCCGCAGGGACGAAACCAAGAGACCCAGTACTTC.

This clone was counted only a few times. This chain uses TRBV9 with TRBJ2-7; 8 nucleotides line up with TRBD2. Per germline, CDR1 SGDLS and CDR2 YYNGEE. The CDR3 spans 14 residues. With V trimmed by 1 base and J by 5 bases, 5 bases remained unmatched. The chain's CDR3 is CASSVTAGVHEQYF. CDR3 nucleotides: TGTGCCAGCAGCGTAACAGCGGGGGTCCACGAGCAGTACTTC.

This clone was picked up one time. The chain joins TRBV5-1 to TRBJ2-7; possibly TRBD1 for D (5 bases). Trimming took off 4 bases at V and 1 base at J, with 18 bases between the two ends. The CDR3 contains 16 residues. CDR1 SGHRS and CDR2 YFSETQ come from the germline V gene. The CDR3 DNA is TGCGCCAGCAGCCCCCATGGCAGGGTTGCTTCCTACGAGCAGTACTTC. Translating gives CASSPHGRVASYEQYF.

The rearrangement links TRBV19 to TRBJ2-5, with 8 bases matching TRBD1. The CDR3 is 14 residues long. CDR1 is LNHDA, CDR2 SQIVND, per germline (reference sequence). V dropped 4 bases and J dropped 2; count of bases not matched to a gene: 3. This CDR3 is CASSKNRGQETQYF. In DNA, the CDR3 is TGTGCCAGTAGTAAAAACAGGGGGCAAGAGACCCAGTACTTC.

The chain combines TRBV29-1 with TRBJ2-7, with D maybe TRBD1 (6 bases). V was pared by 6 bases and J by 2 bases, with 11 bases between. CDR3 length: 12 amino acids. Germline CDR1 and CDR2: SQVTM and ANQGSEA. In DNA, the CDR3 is TGCAGCGTGGGGGACACCCCCTACGAGCAGTACTTC. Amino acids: CSVGDTPYEQYF.